The 27 T cell receptor beta chains below all came from one sample that was sequenced in a study of cytomegalovirus exposure and HLA in healthy donors. The PCR had 60 Vbeta and 13 Jbeta primers. Libraries were prepared by immunoSEQ multiplex PCR; TCRdb keeps only in-frame clonotypes and omits some of them. This listing includes 96,000 or so clones. The sequencing sample was made of PBMCs. These receptor sequences come from a girl aged 5-17 years in good health and CMV-seropositive.

The chain links TRBV28 to TRBJ2-5; 7 bases map to TRBD2. CDR1 and CDR2 from the germline V gene are MDHEN and SYDVKM. This CDR3 contains 14 residues. V shed 7 bases and J 5 bases; nucleotides not matched to a gene: 10. The CDR3, as DNA: TGTGCCAGCACCCCCTGGGAGGGGAGGGAGACCCAGTACTTC. It encodes CASTPWEGRETQYF.

The chain couples TRBV6-5 to TRBJ2-5; TRBD2 is a possible D gene (5 bases). Germline V gene data show CDR1 as MNHEY and CDR2 as SVGAGI. CDR3 size: 13 residues. Trimming took off 2 bases at V and 7 bases at J, with 11 bases between the two ends. The CDR3 bases are TGTGCCAGCAGTTACGGACGGGAAGGGACCCAGTACTTC. Translating gives CASSYGREGTQYF.

V and J are TRBV13 and TRBJ2-3; D is ambiguous. Trimming cost V 7 bases and J 5 bases, with 10 bases left between them. The CDR3 has 12 amino acids. Germline values: CDR1 PRHDT, CDR2 FYEKMQ (reference sequence). The CDR3 DNA reads as TGTGCCAGCACCCAAGGCGGAGATACGCAGTATTTT. This translates into CASTQGGDTQYF.

This chain connects TRBV7-9 to TRBJ2-7; D may be TRBD1 (6 bases). Trimming took 5 bases from V and 3 from J, leaving 14 bases between them. The CDR3 has 14 amino acids. Germline V lookup: CDR1 SEHNR, CDR2 FQNEAQ (reference sequence). The CDR3 DNA follows: TGTGCCAGCAGCGAAACAGGGATTTACTACGAGCAGTACTTC. It encodes CASSETGIYYEQYF.

The rearrangement uses TRBV27 and TRBJ2-3; the match to TRBD2 covers 9 bases. The CDR3 totals 17 residues. The junction had 13 bases not matched to a gene; V was cut back by 5 bases and J by 4 bases. Germline CDR1 MNHEY, CDR2 SMNVEV (reference sequence). This CDR3 is CASSPSLSGGLADTQYF. The CDR3 DNA sequence: TGTGCCAGCAGTCCCTCCCTTAGCGGGGGACTAGCAGATACGCAGTATTTT.

The chain employs TRBV5-6 and TRBJ2-3, with D possibly matching TRBD1 (5 bases). Trimming left V 5 bases short and J 6 bases short, with 7 bases between. The CDR3 runs to 11 residues. Germline V gene sequence: CDR1 SGHDT, CDR2 YYEEEE. Written as DNA, the CDR3 is TGTGCCAGCAGGTACAGGGATACGCAGTATTTT. It translates to CASRYRDTQYF.

The chain uses TRBV29-1 and TRBJ1-5; a possible D gene is TRBD1 (6 bases). This CDR3 contains 12 residues. V shed 4 bases and J shed 7 bases, with 11 bases lying between them. CDR1 SQVTM and CDR2 ANQGSEA come from the germline V gene. The CDR3 coding sequence is TGCAGCGTTGCATCCAGGGGCCAGCCCCAGCATTTT. Residues: CSVASRGQPQHF.

The gene calls are TRBV10-3 and TRBJ2-1; D is uncertain. CDR3 size: 14 residues. The germline V gene encodes CDR1 ENHRY and CDR2 SYGVKD. V was trimmed by 0 bases and J by 6 bases, leaving 9 bases between them. In DNA, the CDR3 is TGTGCCATCAGTGAGTCGAGTAGTGGCAATGAGCAGTTCTTC. Translation: CAISESSSGNEQFF.

The V gene is TRBV9, the J gene TRBJ1-3; TRBD1 agrees at 7 bases. The V gene end was trimmed by 4 bases and the J gene end by 0 bases; junction bases not matched to a gene: 7. This CDR3 comprises 16 residues. Per germline, CDR1 SGDLS and CDR2 YYNGEE. CDR3 sequence reads: CASSSPRDSSGNTIYF. For the CDR3, the DNA is TGTGCCAGCAGCAGTCCCCGGGACAGCTCTGGAAACACCATATATTTT. Using reference TRBV9 and TRBJ1-3 for the parts outside the CDR3, the full variable domain is DSGVTQTPKHLITATGQRVTLRCSPRSGDLSVYWYQQSLDQGLQFLIQYYNGEERAKGNILERFSAQQFPDLHSELNLSSLELGDSALYFCASSSPRDSSGNTIYFGEGSWLTVV.

This sequence joins TRBV27 and TRBJ1-1, with unresolved D. The CDR3 has 13 amino acids. Trimming shortened V by 5 bases and J by 5 bases, and 12 bases separated the two germline ends. In germline, CDR1 is MNHEY, CDR2 SMNVEV (reference sequence). The DNA of the CDR3 is TGTGCCAGCAGTGGGCTCGGGAGGACTGAAGCTTTCTTT. Protein product: CASSGLGRTEAFF.

The chain is built from TRBV5-1 and TRBJ1-2, with 7 bases aligning to TRBD1. The trim removed 4 bases at V and 6 bases at J, leaving 3 bases unmatched. This CDR3 region has 12 residues. Germline V gene lookup returns CDR1 SGHRS and CDR2 YFSETQ. The CDR3 sequence is CASSITGDGYTF. For the CDR3, the DNA is TGCGCCAGCAGCATCACAGGGGATGGCTACACCTTC.

This chain connects TRBV7-2 to TRBJ1-6; D not resolved. The V and J ends lost 3 bases and 8 bases respectively, with 8 bases between them. The CDR3 consists of 13 residues. In germline, CDR1 is SGHTA, CDR2 FQGNSA. CDR3 bases: TGTGCCAGCAGCTTTACCTTAGATTCACCCCTCCACTTT. It encodes CASSFTLDSPLHF.

The chain recombines TRBV13 with TRBJ2-1, with no clear D. Trimming shortened V by 0 bases and J by 5 bases, and 8 bases separated the two germline ends. Germline assignment: CDR1 PRHDT and CDR2 FYEKMQ (reference sequence). CDR3 size: 14 residues. CDR3 coding DNA: TGTGCCAGCAGCTTAGGCCTCCGGGACAATGAGCAGTTCTTC. This gives the protein CASSLGLRDNEQFF.

This rearrangement joins TRBV5-1 to TRBJ2-7; no clear D gene. With 1 base removed from V and 2 bases from J, the gap between germline ends came to 10 bases. Germline assignment: CDR1 SGHRS and CDR2 YFSETQ. The CDR3 loop spans 14 amino acids. The chain's CDR3 is CASSLPGTAYEQYF. The CDR3 nucleotides are TGCGCCAGCAGCTTGCCAGGAACAGCCTACGAGCAGTACTTC. The full variable domain, its missing parts supplied by reference TRBV5-1 and TRBJ2-7, is KAGVTQTPRYLIKTRGQQVTLSCSPISGHRSVSWYQQTPGQGLQFLFEYFSETQRNKGNFPGRFSGRQFSNSRSEMNVSTLELGDSALYLCASSLPGTAYEQYFGPGTRLTVT.

J is TRBJ1-1 and V is TRBV13, with 9 bases lining up with TRBD1. In germline, CDR1 is PRHDT, CDR2 FYEKMQ (reference sequence). This CDR3 spans 15 amino acids. Losses at the gene ends were 4 bases for V and 3 bases for J; bases not matched to a gene: 6. The CDR3 DNA reads TGTGCCAGCAGCTCCCCGGGGACAGGGTACACTGAAGCTTTCTTT. Its protein is CASSSPGTGYTEAFF.

The V and J genes are TRBV9 and TRBJ2-2; D is ambiguous. V lost 0 bases, J lost 6 bases, and 12 bases lay in between. Per germline, CDR1 SGDLS and CDR2 YYNGEE. The CDR3 is 15 residues long. CDR3 region: CASSVGIPSSGELFF. The CDR3 bases are TGTGCCAGCAGCGTAGGCATACCGAGTTCCGGGGAGCTGTTTTTT.

The chain combines TRBV4-3 with TRBJ2-3, with 8 bases matching TRBD2. The CDR3 covers 17 residues. Germline assignment: CDR1 LGHNA and CDR2 YSLEER. The ends lost 2 bases at V and 5 bases at J; junction bases unmatched: 12. The CDR3 DNA reads TGCGCCAGCAGCCAAAGGTTGGGACTAGGGTCAGTAGATACGCAGTATTTT. This encodes CASSQRLGLGSVDTQYF.

This chain links TRBV7-6 with TRBJ2-1; 8 bases match TRBD2. This CDR3 region has 17 residues. V dropped 5 bases and J dropped 8; count of bases not matched to a gene: 17. Germline V gene lookup returns CDR1 SGHVS and CDR2 FNYEAQ. CDR3: CASSPRLARVIGDEQFF. The CDR3 DNA reads as TGTGCCAGCAGCCCCAGACTAGCGAGGGTGATAGGGGATGAGCAGTTCTTC.

This chain uses TRBV2 with TRBJ1-5; 8 bases fit TRBD1. Per the germline V gene, CDR1 is SNHLY and CDR2 is FYNNEI. The CDR3 runs 16 residues. Trimming cost V 8 bases and J 5 bases; bases outside gene matches: 14. The DNA for the CDR3 is TGTGCCAGCGCCAGATCAGGGGGCGACTTTGATCAGCCCCAGCATTTT. Encoded protein: CASARSGGDFDQPQHF.

This sequence joins TRBV6-5 and TRBJ2-5; tentative D call: TRBD2 (6 bases). In germline, CDR1 is MNHEY, CDR2 SVGAGI. V was pared by 6 bases and J by 5 bases, with 7 bases between. This CDR3 spans 11 amino acids. CDR3 nucleotides: TGTGCCAGCAGCCGGGGGGAGACCCAGTACTTC. Protein product: CASSRGETQYF.

The rearrangement uses TRBV30 and TRBJ1-4; no clear D gene. Germline assignment: CDR1 GTSNPN and CDR2 SVGIG (reference sequence). The length of the CDR3 is 11 residues. V gave up 5 bases and J gave up 10 bases, with 11 bases separating them. The CDR3 sequence: CAWRESGKLFF. The DNA of the CDR3 is TGTGCCTGGCGGGAAAGCGGAAAACTGTTTTTT.

V and J are TRBV19 and TRBJ2-7; D is undetermined. The V gene's germline CDR1 is LNHDA and CDR2 SQIVND (reference sequence). Trimming took 5 bases from V and 2 from J, leaving 13 bases between them. The CDR3 loop spans 14 amino acids. In DNA, the CDR3 is TGTGCCAGTAGTCCCCGTTATCGGGCCTACGAGCAGTACTTC. Its protein is CASSPRYRAYEQYF.

The chain couples TRBV4-2 to TRBJ1-6; D gene unclear. This CDR3 spans 16 amino acids. V was pared by 0 bases and J by 0 bases, with 6 bases between. Germline V gene data show CDR1 as LGHNA and CDR2 as YNFKEQ. DNA for the CDR3: TGTGCCAGCAGCCAAGATTTGAGCTCCTATAATTCACCCCTCCACTTT. Translated, it gives CASSQDLSSYNSPLHF.

The chain recombines TRBV19 with TRBJ2-2; 12 bases fit TRBD1. Germline values: CDR1 LNHDA, CDR2 SQIVND (reference sequence). The J segment lost 7 bases and the V segment lost 5 bases, leaving 8 bases of the junction unmatched. The CDR3 loop spans 16 amino acids. CDR3 in amino acids: CASSVQGTGGGGELFF. The DNA of the CDR3 is TGTGCCAGTAGTGTACAAGGGACAGGGGGCGGCGGGGAGCTGTTTTTT.

V is TRBV29-1 and J is TRBJ1-1, with TRBD1 matching 9 bases. Per the germline V gene, CDR1 is SQVTM and CDR2 is ANQGSEA. This CDR3 has 13 amino acids. V lost 7 bases, J lost 11 bases, and 14 bases stayed unmatched. CDR3 amino acids: CSASQGALVQAFF. In nucleotides, the CDR3 is TGCAGCGCATCACAGGGGGCCCTCGTTCAGGCTTTCTTT.

This sequence joins TRBV4-1 and TRBJ2-2, with TRBD2 as a possible D gene (6 bases). From germline, CDR1 is MGHRA and CDR2 YSYEKL. The CDR3 has 17 amino acids. Trimming took 1 base from V and 6 from J, leaving 18 bases between them. CDR3 nucleotide sequence: TGCGCCAGCAGCCAAGCCCAGACCGGGGGATTGGCCGGGGAGCTGTTTTTT. Its protein is CASSQAQTGGLAGELFF.

The CDR3 region has the DNA TGCGCCAGCAGCCAGGAGGTGAACACTGAAGCTTTCTTT. This sequence encodes CASSQEVNTEAFF. The chain is built from TRBV4-1 and TRBJ1-1; no clear D. Trimming cost V 3 bases and J 0 bases, with 5 bases left between them. The CDR3 loop spans 13 amino acids. Germline CDR1 MGHRA, CDR2 YSYEKL.